The 18 T cell receptor beta chains below all came from one sample that was sequenced in a study of shared clonotypes between healthy human individuals. The repertoire was sequenced with immunoSEQ multiplex PCR; TCRdb's copy has only in-frame clones and lacks some. The table has approximately 2,300,000 clones, about nine tenths seen once. The sequencing input was naive CD4+ T cells from PBMCs. The subset: CD45RA+ positively selected. The receptors originated from a young man in good health. Some clones in this sample may be carry-over from other donors' samples.

This clone was seen a single time. The same CDR3 can be traced to other DNA sequences in this sample. The chain employs TRBV6-1 and TRBJ2-3; possibly TRBD2 for D (6 bases). This CDR3 has 14 residues. Trimming left V 1 base short and J 1 base short, with 6 bases between. Germline lookup yields CDR1 MNHNS and CDR2 SASEGT. Written as DNA, the CDR3 is TGTGCCAGCAGTGAAGGCGGGGGCACAGATACGCAGTATTTT. It translates to CASSEGGGTDTQYF.

V is TRBV5-1 and J is TRBJ1-2, with a possible D match to TRBD1 (5 bases). The germline V gene encodes CDR1 SGHRS and CDR2 YFSETQ. V was cut by 0 bases and J by 6 bases, with 12 bases left in between. The CDR3 length is 14 residues. The CDR3 sequence: CASSLGDYRDGYTF. CDR3 in DNA: TGCGCCAGCAGCTTGGGGGACTACAGAGATGGCTACACCTTC.

The rearrangement links TRBV28 to TRBJ2-3, with D perhaps given as TRBD1 or TRBD2 (5 bases each). V was cut by 3 bases and J by 5 bases, with 15 bases left in between. CDR3 size: 15 residues. Germline CDR1 MDHEN, CDR2 SYDVKM. CDR3: CASSFDPPGQDTQYF. The CDR3 bases are TGTGCCAGCAGTTTCGACCCCCCGGGGCAAGATACGCAGTATTTT.

The chain is built from TRBV11-2 and TRBJ2-7; the D call may be TRBD1 or TRBD2 (5 bases each). This CDR3 is 17 amino acids long. Germline CDR1 and CDR2: SGHAT and FQNNGV. Trimming took off 4 bases at V and 0 bases at J, with 19 bases between the two ends. For the CDR3, the DNA is TGTGCCAGCAGCTCTGGGGTGGGGGTCGTGAACTCCTACGAGCAGTACTTC. Encoded protein: CASSSGVGVVNSYEQYF.

The chain combines TRBV6-1 with TRBJ1-1, with 7 positions matching TRBD1. The CDR3 is 11 amino acids. V dropped 6 bases and J dropped 11; count of bases not matched to a gene: 6. Germline V gives CDR1 MNHNS, CDR2 SASEGT. CDR3 nucleotides: TGTGCCAGCAGAGACAGGGCCGGGGCTTTCTTT. Amino acid sequence: CASRDRAGAFF.

The chain is built from TRBV2 and TRBJ2-3; D unresolved. CDR1 is SNHLY, CDR2 FYNNEI, per germline. The CDR3 spans 11 residues. V was trimmed by 1 base and J by 8 bases, leaving 4 bases between them. This chain's CDR3 is CASSEGSTQYF. In DNA, the CDR3 is TGTGCCAGCAGTGAAGGAAGTACGCAGTATTTT.

This clone was counted a single time. The chain carries TRBV5-8 and TRBJ2-3; tentatively, D is TRBD1 or TRBD2 (6 bases each). The CDR3 extends over 16 amino acids. Germline lookup yields CDR1 SGHTS and CDR2 YDEGEE. The V end lost 2 bases, the J end lost 1 base, and 14 bases lay between the germline ends. CDR3 sequence: CASSFRRGRGTDTQYF. CDR3 bases: TGTGCCAGCAGCTTTAGACGGGGGCGAGGCACAGATACGCAGTATTTT.

In its sample, this clone was seen a few times. The chain is built from TRBV28 and TRBJ1-1; D perhaps matches TRBD1 (5 bases). V was cut by 5 bases and J by 7 bases, with 20 bases left in between. The CDR3 covers 15 residues. Germline V gene lookup returns CDR1 MDHEN and CDR2 SYDVKM. The CDR3, as DNA: TGTGCCAGCAGTCCGGGGACTGTGAGGGAGAATGAAGCTTTCTTT. The encoded protein is CASSPGTVRENEAFF.

This chain links TRBV2 with TRBJ1-2; D call uncertain. CDR3 size: 13 residues. Trimming shortened V by 4 bases and J by 2 bases, and 8 bases separated the two germline ends. Germline lookup yields CDR1 SNHLY and CDR2 FYNNEI. CDR3 amino acids: CASSVSANYGYTF. In DNA, the CDR3 is TGTGCCAGCAGTGTTTCAGCGAACTATGGCTACACCTTC.

The chain links TRBV6-4 to TRBJ2-3; D gene ambiguous. The V gene's germline CDR1 is MRHNA and CDR2 SNTAGT. The CDR3 is 13 amino acids. Trimming removed 2 bases from V and 5 bases from J, with 8 bases in between. The CDR3 loop reads CASSDRPGDTQYF. In nucleotides, the CDR3 is TGTGCCAGCAGTGACCGCCCGGGAGATACGCAGTATTTT.

This clone was counted between two and nine times. J is TRBJ1-2 and V is TRBV28, with a weak D call TRBD1 (6 bases). Germline V lookup: CDR1 MDHEN, CDR2 SYDVKM. Trimming cost V 9 bases and J 2 bases, with 10 bases left between them. There are 12 residues in the CDR3. CDR3 sequence (DNA): TGTGCCAGTATGACAGGAAACTATGGCTACACCTTC. Its protein product is CASMTGNYGYTF.

A single count supports this clone. This chain connects TRBV2 to TRBJ2-6, with D perhaps being TRBD1 or TRBD2 (5 bases each). V shed 2 bases and J shed 1 base, with 18 bases lying between them. CDR1 is SNHLY and CDR2 is FYNNEI in the germline V gene. The CDR3 loop spans 19 amino acids. Written as DNA, the CDR3 is TGTGCCAGCAGTGAAACCAGGACAACACGAGGGTCTGGGGCCAACGTCCTGACTTTC. Its translation: CASSETRTTRGSGANVLTF.

The rearrangement uses TRBV15 and TRBJ1-3; D is unresolved. Between the trimmed V and J ends, which lost 9 bases and 4 bases, there was a span of 16 bases. The CDR3 consists of 14 residues. CDR1 is LNHNV and CDR2 is YYDKDF in the germline V gene (reference sequence). CDR3 bases: TGTGCCACTTACAACCCTGACTTGGGAAACACCATATATTTT. Its protein product is CATYNPDLGNTIYF.

In its sample, this clone was seen once. This rearrangement joins TRBV11-2 to TRBJ2-1, with 8 nucleotides matching TRBD2. Germline-derived CDR1 and CDR2 are SGHAT and FQNNGV. The CDR3 length is 15 residues. Losses at the gene ends were 1 base for V and 2 bases for J; bases not matched to a gene: 1. This CDR3 is CASSLALAAYNEQFF. CDR3 nucleotide sequence: TGTGCCAGCAGCTTAGCACTAGCGGCCTACAATGAGCAGTTCTTC.

V and J are TRBV5-1 and TRBJ1-1; a weak D match, TRBD1 (5 bases). CDR1 SGHRS and CDR2 YFSETQ come from the germline V gene. This CDR3 spans 16 amino acids. V was pared by 2 bases and J by 0 bases, with 14 bases between. CDR3 in amino acids: CASSFEPGRMNTEAFF. The CDR3, as DNA: TGCGCCAGCAGCTTTGAACCGGGACGGATGAACACTGAAGCTTTCTTT.

The V gene is TRBV5-4, the J gene TRBJ1-1; D may be TRBD1 (6 bases). V lost 3 bases, J lost 4 bases, and 22 bases lay in between. CDR3 length: 17 residues. Germline lookup yields CDR1 SGHNT and CDR2 YYREEE (reference sequence). The CDR3 spells CASSSSSQGPSPTEAFF. The CDR3 DNA follows: TGTGCCAGCAGCTCTTCATCACAGGGCCCGTCTCCCACTGAAGCTTTCTTT.

A remark on this clone: In the same sample, other DNA sequences code for this CDR3. The chain uses TRBV27 and TRBJ2-5; 7 nucleotides align to TRBD1. Per germline, CDR1 MNHEY and CDR2 SMNVEV (reference sequence). The V and J ends lost 0 bases and 5 bases, in that order; junction bases with no gene match: 0. This CDR3 is built from 13 residues. The CDR3 DNA follows: TGTGCCAGCAGTTTATCCAGGGGGGAGACCCAGTACTTC. Translated, it gives CASSLSRGETQYF.

The count of this clone is one. The chain carries TRBV6-1 and TRBJ2-7; no clear D gene. V lost 7 bases to trimming and J lost 4 bases, with 11 bases between them. CDR3 size: 12 residues. Germline assignment: CDR1 MNHNS and CDR2 SASEGT. CDR3: CASNNGLYEQYF. CDR3 in DNA: TGTGCCAGCAATAACGGCCTATACGAGCAGTACTTC.